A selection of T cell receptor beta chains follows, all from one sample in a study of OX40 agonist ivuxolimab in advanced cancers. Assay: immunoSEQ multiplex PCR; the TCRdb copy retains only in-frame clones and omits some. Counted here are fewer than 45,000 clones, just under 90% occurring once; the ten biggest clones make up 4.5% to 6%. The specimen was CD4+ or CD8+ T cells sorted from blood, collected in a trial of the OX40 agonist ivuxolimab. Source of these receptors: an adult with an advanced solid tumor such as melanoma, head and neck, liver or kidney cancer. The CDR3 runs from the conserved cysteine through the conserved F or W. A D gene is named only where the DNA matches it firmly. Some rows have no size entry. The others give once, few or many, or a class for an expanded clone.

CDR3 DNA: TGTGCCAGTAGTCCCAGGGGGCTGGACACCGGGGAGCTGTTTTTT; CDR3 protein: CASSPRGLDTGELFF; V gene: TRBV19; D gene: TRBD1; J gene: TRBJ2-2; clone size: NA
CDR3 DNA: TGTGCCAGTAGTATAACAGCCACAGATACGCAGTATTTT; CDR3 protein: CASSITATDTQYF; V gene: TRBV19; D gene: NA; J gene: TRBJ2-3; clone size: NA
CDR3 DNA: TGCGCCAGCAGCTTGGAGGAGACCCAGTACTTC; CDR3 protein: CASSLEETQYF; V gene: TRBV5-1; D gene: NA; J gene: TRBJ2-5; clone size: NA
CDR3 DNA: TGTGCCAGCAGTGAACAGCGGACGATGACAGATACGCAGTATTTT; CDR3 protein: CASSEQRTMTDTQYF; V gene: TRBV2; D gene: NA; J gene: TRBJ2-3; clone size: NA
CDR3 DNA: TGCGCCAGCAGCCCTCCCATGGTTCAGCCCCAGCATTTT; CDR3 protein: CASSPPMVQPQHF; V gene: TRBV4-1; D gene: NA; J gene: TRBJ1-5; clone size: few
CDR3 DNA: TGTGCCAGCAGCGTAGACTCCGGGGGACTAGCGGGAGGGGAAGATACGCAGTATTTT; CDR3 protein: CASSVDSGGLAGGEDTQYF; V gene: TRBV9; D gene: TRBD2; J gene: TRBJ2-3; clone size: NA
CDR3 DNA: TGTGCCAGTAGTATCCAGGGGAGGAAGGATGGCTACACCTTC; CDR3 protein: CASSIQGRKDGYTF; V gene: TRBV19; D gene: NA; J gene: TRBJ1-2; clone size: NA
CDR3 DNA: TGCGCCAGCAGCGGGACTAGCGGGGGCCTGGAGCAGTACTTC; CDR3 protein: CASSGTSGGLEQYF; V gene: TRBV5-1; D gene: TRBD2; J gene: TRBJ2-7; clone size: NA
CDR3 DNA: TGTGCCAGCAGCGTAGTTAAGCGGCCGCGCCAAGAGACCCAGTACTTC; CDR3 protein: CASSVVKRPRQETQYF; V gene: TRBV9; D gene: NA; J gene: TRBJ2-5; clone size: NA
CDR3 DNA: TGTGCCAGTAGTCCGCAGGGACAGGGGGGTAGCGGAGAGCAGTTCTTC; CDR3 protein: CASSPQGQGGSGEQFF; V gene: TRBV19; D gene: TRBD1; J gene: TRBJ2-1; clone size: NA
CDR3 DNA: TGTGCCAGCAGCCAAGGGACAGGGAATCAGCCCCAGCATTTT; CDR3 protein: CASSQGTGNQPQHF; V gene: TRBV16; D gene: TRBD1; J gene: TRBJ1-5; clone size: few